This TCR beta chain was captured by sequencing in a study of control samples from healthy donors and cancer patients. V lost 5 bases, J lost 5 bases, and 8 bases stayed unmatched. Germline V lookup: CDR1 SEHNR, CDR2 FQNEAQ (reference sequence). The length of the CDR3 is 15 residues. Data came from immunoSEQ multiplex PCR; TCRdb stores just in-frame clones and leaves some out. Altogether around 22,000 clones are present, 75% to 90% being singletons, with the ten largest covering 38%. This clone was recorded a few times. The sample taken for sequencing was PBMCs. The rearrangement links TRBV7-9 to TRBJ2-5, with 10 bases matching TRBD1. This sequence originates from a man in his sixties with head and neck cancer. The CDR3 region has the DNA TGTGCCAGCAGCATTTCCGGGACAGGGGTTGAGACCCAGTACTTC. As protein: CASSISGTGVETQYF.